Sequencing of this T cell receptor (beta chain) was carried out in a study of regulatory T cells in long-lasting Graves disease. Study-wide results and limits: Persistent Graves' patients possessed reduced TCR diversity relative to recently diagnosed ones. Favored gene segments in persistent disease were TRBV28, TRBJ1-2 and TRBJ2-5.

In building TCR beta libraries, iRepertoire HTBI primers were used together with Arm-PCR of CDR3 regions. Using its own MiXCR run on the multiplex PCR reads, TCRdb lists one record per CDR3 protein. The profile shows roughly 420,000 distinct CDR3 sequences, about a sixth of them singletons. This CDR3 region has 13 residues. Germline-derived CDR1 and CDR2 are MDHEN and SYDVKM. After removal of 5 bases from V and 9 bases from J, the junction contained 8 bases not matched to a gene. Indicated time point: newly diagnosed GD, antithyroid drugs for less than 3 months. Researchers made the TCR library from RNA that was extracted from PBMCs. Patients of an endocrinology department in Xi'an, China, were included. This clonotype was detected ten times or more. Antigen: not known. These sequences were also reported in another study, on T cells in Graves' hyperthyroidism and ophthalmopathy. From that study: Among thyroid clonotypes expanded above 0.001, most also appeared in blood.

J is TRBJ2-7 and V is TRBV28, with 9 nucleotides matching TRBD1. The receptor was isolated from a woman younger than 30 with Graves disease. The sample in question was peripheral blood mononuclear cells (PBMCs), obtained at new diagnosis, from a patient treated with antithyroid drugs. CDR3 sequence (DNA): TGTGCCAGCAGTCCAGGGACAGGGTATCGGCAGTACTTC. Its protein product is CASSPGTGYRQYF.